This entry lists 21 T cell receptor beta chains sequenced from one sample in a study of patients and donors after allogeneic stem cell transplantation. TCRdb processed the RT-PCR reads anew with MiXCR; each CDR3 protein has one entry. The sample shows about 160,000 distinct CDR3 sequences, nearly 25% of them seen only once. The sample was blood, either unsorted or a sorted T cell fraction (not recorded which). The receptors come from a human donor who was either an allogeneic HSCT recipient or a stem cell or donor lymphocyte infusion donor (not recorded which). It is not recorded whose cells these are; they may come from a transplant donor.

This chain links TRBV20-1 with TRBJ2-1, with unresolved D. V was clipped by 6 bases and J by 10 bases, with 31 bases between them. CDR3 length equals 17 residues. Germline V gene lookup returns CDR1 DFQATT and CDR2 SNEGSKA (reference sequence). CDR3 sequence (DNA): TGCAGTGCCCCCCATCCAAGGTTTTCCCTAGGACCTAGAGAGCAGTTCTTC. Translated: CSAPHPRFSLGPREQFF.

CDR3: CAISPAIGLRGREASYEQYF. Written as DNA, the CDR3 is TGTGCCATCTCCCCCGCGATAGGGCTTAGGGGACGGGAGGCTTCCTACGAGCAGTACTTC. The chain couples TRBV10-3 to TRBJ2-7, with 7 nucleotides matching TRBD2. The CDR3 consists of 20 residues. Germline values: CDR1 ENHRY, CDR2 SYGVKD. J gave up 1 base and V 8 bases, and 26 bases lay outside the gene matches.

The chain recombines TRBV20-1 with TRBJ2-7; 8 nucleotides align to TRBD1. The CDR3 is made up of 12 amino acids. CDR1 DFQATT and CDR2 SNEGSKA come from the germline V gene (reference sequence). Trimming took 3 bases from V and 5 from J; bases not matched to a gene: 3. In DNA form, the CDR3 reads TGCAGTGCTAGGGACAGGGCCCACGAGCAGTACTTC. This translates into CSARDRAHEQYF.

This clonotype was counted at least ten times. V usage is TRBV5-1 and J usage is TRBJ1-1; D unclear. CDR3 length equals 14 residues. V was cut by 4 bases and J by 0 bases, with 10 bases left in between. Germline values: CDR1 SGHRS, CDR2 YFSETQ. CDR3 sequence: CASSPYSLNTEAFF. CDR3 DNA sequence: TGCGCCAGCAGCCCCTATTCTCTGAACACTGAAGCTTTCTTT.

The chain carries TRBV12-3 or TRBV12-4 and TRBJ2-3; 10 positions match TRBD2. The junction had 8 bases not matched to a gene; V was cut back by 2 bases and J by 3 bases. The CDR3 covers 17 residues. CDR3 sequence reads: CASSLTVAGGSTDTQYF. CDR3 in DNA: TGTGCCAGCAGTTTAACTGTAGCGGGGGGAAGTACAGATACGCAGTATTTT.

The chain is built from TRBV12-3 or TRBV12-4 and TRBJ2-7, with D possibly matching TRBD1 (6 bases). The CDR3 contains 16 residues. The V and J ends lost 5 bases and 6 bases respectively, with 23 bases between them. This chain's CDR3 is CASSPRDTRTGSEQYF. CDR3 nucleotides: TGTGCCAGCAGTCCCAGGGACACCCGCACCGGATCCGAGCAGTACTTC.

This chain uses TRBV27 with TRBJ2-1; 8 bases align to TRBD2. J was trimmed by 0 bases and V by 3 bases; bases with no gene match: 1. This CDR3 contains 15 residues. Looked up from germline, CDR1 is MNHEY and CDR2 is SMNVEV (reference sequence). CDR3 region: CASSFGGVSYNEQFF. CDR3 nucleotide sequence: TGTGCCAGCAGTTTCGGGGGGGTCTCCTACAATGAGCAGTTCTTC.

CDR3 residues: CSARRRETQYF. The DNA of the CDR3 is TGCAGTGCTAGACGGCGAGAGACCCAGTACTTC. The chain carries TRBV20-1 and TRBJ2-5; no clear D. The CDR3 sequence is 11 residues long. Trimming removed 2 bases at V and 4 bases at J, with 5 bases between. CDR1 is DFQATT and CDR2 is SNEGSKA in the germline V gene (reference sequence).

This chain links TRBV15 with TRBJ1-1, with TRBD1 matching 8 bases. The ends lost 5 bases at V and 3 bases at J; junction bases unmatched: 8. Germline lookup yields CDR1 LNHNV and CDR2 YYDKDF (reference sequence). CDR3 length equals 15 residues. The CDR3 spells CATSGRDRRDTEAFF. The CDR3, as DNA: TGTGCCACCAGCGGTCGGGACAGGCGGGACACTGAAGCTTTCTTT.

This clonotype was seen a few times. The V call is TRBV7-2, the J call TRBJ2-3; no definite D call. The germline CDR1 and CDR2 sequences are SGHTA and FQGNSA. The ends were cut back, 3 bases at V and 2 bases at J, with 9 bases in the middle. The CDR3 is made up of 14 amino acids. CDR3 region: CASSFGKITDTQYF. The CDR3 bases are TGTGCCAGCAGCTTCGGAAAGATCACAGATACGCAGTATTTT. Full variable domain (missing parts from reference TRBV7-2 and TRBJ2-3): GAGVSQSPSNKVTEKGKDVELRCDPISGHTALYWYRQSLGQGLEFLIYFQGNSAPDKSGLPSDRFSAERTGGSVSTLTIQRTQQEDSAVYLCASSFGKITDTQYFGPGTRLTVL.

The gene calls are TRBV20-1 and TRBJ2-7; D may match TRBD1 or TRBD2 (7 bases each). Trimming took 3 bases from V and 2 from J, leaving 14 bases between them. The CDR3 has 14 amino acids. The V gene's germline CDR1 is DFQATT and CDR2 SNEGSKA (reference sequence). Here the CDR3 DNA reads TGCAGTGCTAGGGGGGGGACAGCAACCTACGAGCAGTACTTC. Protein: CSARGGTATYEQYF.

In this sample, this clonotype turned up a few times. This chain joins TRBV7-6 and TRBJ1-6, with TRBD1 matching over 8 bases. Germline lookup yields CDR1 SGHVS and CDR2 FNYEAQ. The CDR3 extends over 16 amino acids. The trim removed 5 bases at V and 8 bases at J, leaving 11 bases unmatched. CDR3 region: CASSAGTGGNYSPLHF. CDR3 DNA sequence: TGTGCCAGCAGCGCCGGGACAGGCGGTAACTATTCACCCCTCCACTTT.

This clonotype has more than one count but fewer than ten. This chain links TRBV20-1 with TRBJ1-1; D is uncertain. The CDR3 totals 13 residues. With 3 bases removed from V and 3 bases from J, the gap between germline ends came to 11 bases. Germline V lookup: CDR1 DFQATT, CDR2 SNEGSKA (reference sequence). CDR3 protein: CSARRVTYTEAFF. The CDR3 DNA sequence: TGCAGTGCTAGGAGGGTTACGTACACTGAAGCTTTCTTT.

This clonotype was detected ten times or more. V gene TRBV3-1 combines with J gene TRBJ1-4; D possibly corresponds to TRBD1 (5 bases). The CDR3 runs 14 residues. Trimming removed 4 bases from V and 4 bases from J, with 10 bases in between. Looked up from germline, CDR1 is LGHDT and CDR2 is YNNKEL (reference sequence). CDR3: CASSRSGVNEKLFF. The CDR3 DNA reads as TGTGCCAGCAGCCGGTCGGGGGTTAATGAAAAACTGTTTTTT.

This clonotype was seen a handful of times. The CDR3 region is CASSLGASGSLEQFF. The CDR3 DNA follows: TGTGCCAGCAGCTTAGGGGCTAGCGGGAGTCTTGAGCAGTTCTTC. This chain joins TRBV7-3 and TRBJ2-1, with TRBD2 matching 10 bases. Germline CDR1 and CDR2: SGHTA and FQGTGA. The J segment lost 9 bases and the V segment lost 2 bases, leaving 7 bases of the junction unmatched. CDR3 length: 15 amino acids.

The chain couples TRBV27 to TRBJ2-1, with D maybe TRBD2 (5 bases). The CDR3 spans 13 residues. Germline V gives CDR1 MNHEY, CDR2 SMNVEV (reference sequence). V was shortened by 3 bases and J by 6 bases, with 9 bases between the two germline ends. The CDR3 here is CASSLSSLNEQFF. As DNA, the CDR3 is TGTGCCAGCAGTTTGTCTAGCCTCAATGAGCAGTTCTTC.

J is TRBJ2-3 and V is TRBV12-3 or TRBV12-4; no definite D call. Deletions cut 3 bases from V and 7 bases from J, with 11 bases between. There are 13 residues in the CDR3. In nucleotides, the CDR3 is TGTGCCAGCAGTTTTCCTAACGGGTATACGCAGTATTTT. Its translation: CASSFPNGYTQYF.

J is TRBJ2-2 and V is TRBV3-1, with TRBD2 matching over 8 bases. The CDR3 contains 16 residues. V was pared by 1 base and J by 1 base, with 2 bases of the junction left unmatched. Germline-derived CDR1 and CDR2 are LGHDT and YNNKEL (reference sequence). For the CDR3, the DNA is TGTGCCAGCAGCCAAGTTGCGGGGGGGAACACCGGGGAGCTGTTTTTT. The encoded protein is CASSQVAGGNTGELFF.

The chain uses TRBV19 and TRBJ1-2, with D hard to call. This CDR3 is built from 12 residues. The germline V and J ends were trimmed by 3 bases and 8 bases, with 10 bases remaining between them. Per the germline V gene, CDR1 is LNHDA and CDR2 is SQIVND (reference sequence). The CDR3: CASSIEKGGYTF. Here the CDR3 DNA reads TGTGCCAGTAGTATCGAAAAGGGAGGCTACACCTTC.

V is TRBV4-1 and J is TRBJ1-5; D is possibly TRBD1 (5 bases). The V end lost 0 bases, the J end lost 7 bases, and 16 bases lay between the germline ends. Germline V gene data show CDR1 as MGHRA and CDR2 as YSYEKL. The CDR3 has 16 amino acids. This CDR3 is CASSQDPTGYGQPQHF. DNA for the CDR3: TGCGCCAGCAGCCAAGACCCCACAGGTTATGGGCAGCCCCAGCATTTT.

The chain uses TRBV7-9 and TRBJ2-3; no firm D call. Germline lookup yields CDR1 SEHNR and CDR2 FQNEAQ (reference sequence). The CDR3 totals 16 residues. Trimming cost V 4 bases and J 2 bases, with 16 bases left between them. In DNA form, the CDR3 reads TGTGCCAGCAGCTCTACAAAGTATCCCCCCACAGATACGCAGTATTTT. This gives the protein CASSSTKYPPTDTQYF.